This record covers a single TCR beta chain. Its antigen is unidentified. PCR amplification relied on 60 Vbeta primers (plus 13 Jbeta primers). TCRdb's copy holds only in-frame clones and misses some; the assay was immunoSEQ multiplex PCR. The sample consists of some 74,000 clones, 80% of them appearing once. This entry comes from a study of cytomegalovirus exposure and HLA in healthy donors. Whole-study results and caveats: Some TCR beta chains (roughly 150 of them) were listed as cytomegalovirus-associated. TCR beta chains associated with HLA were, in a later analysis, more clonally expanded than equally common others. A later analysis linked 15,000 to 20,000 TCR beta sequences to HLA alleles at 0.05 false discovery rate.

Germline assignment: CDR1 MGHRA and CDR2 YSYEKL. The CDR3 extends over 16 amino acids. The sequenced material came from PBMCs. V and J are TRBV4-1 and TRBJ2-5; possible D gene TRBD1, 5 bases. The end of the DNA fits TRBJ2-7 better, so the J call may be wrong. The clonotype comes from a male donor in good health and CMV-seronegative. CDR3 residues: CASSQTPQGLYYEQYF. The CDR3 nucleotides are TGCGCCAGCAGCCAAACACCCCAGGGCCTCTACTACGAGCAGTACTTC.